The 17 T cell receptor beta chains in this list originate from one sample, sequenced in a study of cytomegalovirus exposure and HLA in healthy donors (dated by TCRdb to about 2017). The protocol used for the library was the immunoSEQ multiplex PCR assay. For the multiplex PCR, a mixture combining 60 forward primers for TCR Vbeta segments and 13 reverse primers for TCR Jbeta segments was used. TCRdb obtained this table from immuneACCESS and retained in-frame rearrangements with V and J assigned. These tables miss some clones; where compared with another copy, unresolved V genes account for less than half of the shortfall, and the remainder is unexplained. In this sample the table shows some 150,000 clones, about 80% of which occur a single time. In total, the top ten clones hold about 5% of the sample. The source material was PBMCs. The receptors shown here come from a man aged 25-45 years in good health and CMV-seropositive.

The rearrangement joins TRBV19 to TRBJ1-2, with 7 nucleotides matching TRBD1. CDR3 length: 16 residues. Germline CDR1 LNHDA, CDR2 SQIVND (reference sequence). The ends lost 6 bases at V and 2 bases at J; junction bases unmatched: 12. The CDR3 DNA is TGTGCCAGTAGGGGGGACAGAACATCTCCGAACTATGGCTACACCTTC. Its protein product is CASRGDRTSPNYGYTF.

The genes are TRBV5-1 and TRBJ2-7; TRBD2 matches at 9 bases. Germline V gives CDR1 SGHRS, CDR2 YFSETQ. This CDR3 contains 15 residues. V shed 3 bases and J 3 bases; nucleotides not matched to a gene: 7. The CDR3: CASSWGRGGSYEQYF. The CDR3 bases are TGCGCCAGCAGCTGGGGGCGGGGGGGAAGCTACGAGCAGTACTTC. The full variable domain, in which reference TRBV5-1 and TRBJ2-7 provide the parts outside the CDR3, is KAGVTQTPRYLIKTRGQQVTLSCSPISGHRSVSWYQQTPGQGLQFLFEYFSETQRNKGNFPGRFSGRQFSNSRSEMNVSTLELGDSALYLCASSWGRGGSYEQYFGPGTRLTVT.

The DNA of the CDR3 is TGTGCCAGCAGCCCGGTCCCACTAGCGGGTTACACCGGGGAGCTGTTTTTT. Protein sequence: CASSPVPLAGYTGELFF. The chain is built from TRBV7-2 and TRBJ2-2; 9 nucleotides line up with TRBD2. Germline V lookup: CDR1 SGHTA, CDR2 FQGNSA. The CDR3 length is 17 residues. The trim removed 5 bases at V and 3 bases at J, leaving 10 bases unmatched.

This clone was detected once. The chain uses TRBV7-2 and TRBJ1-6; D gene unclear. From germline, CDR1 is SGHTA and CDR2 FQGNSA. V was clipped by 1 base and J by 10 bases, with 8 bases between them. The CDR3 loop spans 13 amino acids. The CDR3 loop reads CASSLGSPSPLHF. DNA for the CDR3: TGTGCCAGCAGCTTAGGTTCCCCGTCACCCCTCCACTTT. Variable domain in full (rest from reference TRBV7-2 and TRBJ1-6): GAGVSQSPSNKVTEKGKDVELRCDPISGHTALYWYRQSLGQGLEFLIYFQGNSAPDKSGLPSDRFSAERTGGSVSTLTIQRTQQEDSAVYLCASSLGSPSPLHFGNGTRLTVT.

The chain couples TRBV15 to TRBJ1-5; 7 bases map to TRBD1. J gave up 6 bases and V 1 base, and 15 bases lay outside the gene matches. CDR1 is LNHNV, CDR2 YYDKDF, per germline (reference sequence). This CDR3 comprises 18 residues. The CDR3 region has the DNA TGTGCCACCAGCAGAGGCCCCCCCGGGACAGAGGGAGGTCAGCCCCAGCATTTT. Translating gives CATSRGPPGTEGGQPQHF. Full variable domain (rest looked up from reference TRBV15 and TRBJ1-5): DAMVIQNPRYQVTQFGKPVTLSCSQTLNHNVMYWYQQKSSQAPKLLFHYYDKDFNNEADTPDNFQSRRPNTSFCFLDIRSPGLGDTAMYLCATSRGPPGTEGGQPQHFGDGTRLSIL.

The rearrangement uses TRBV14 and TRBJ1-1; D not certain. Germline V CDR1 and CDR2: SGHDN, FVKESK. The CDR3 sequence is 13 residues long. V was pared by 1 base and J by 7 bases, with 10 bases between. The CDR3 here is CASSQGPTGEAFF. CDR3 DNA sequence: TGTGCCAGCAGCCAAGGTCCGACGGGTGAAGCTTTCTTT.

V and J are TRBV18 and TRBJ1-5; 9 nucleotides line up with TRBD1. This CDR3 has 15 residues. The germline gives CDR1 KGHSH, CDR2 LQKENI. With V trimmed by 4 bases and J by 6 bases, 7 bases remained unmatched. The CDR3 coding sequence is TGTGCCAGCTCACTGGGACAGGGAAGGCTTCAGCCCCAGCATTTT. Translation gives CASSLGQGRLQPQHF.

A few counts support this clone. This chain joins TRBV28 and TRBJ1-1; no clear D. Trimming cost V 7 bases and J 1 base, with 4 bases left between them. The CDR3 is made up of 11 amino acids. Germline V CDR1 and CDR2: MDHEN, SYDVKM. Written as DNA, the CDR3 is TGTGCCAGCATAGAGAACACTGAAGCTTTCTTT. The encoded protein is CASIENTEAFF.

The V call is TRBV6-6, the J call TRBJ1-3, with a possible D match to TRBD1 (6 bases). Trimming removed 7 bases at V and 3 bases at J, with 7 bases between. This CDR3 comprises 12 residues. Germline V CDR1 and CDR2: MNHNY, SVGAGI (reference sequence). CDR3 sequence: CASMTGGNTIYF. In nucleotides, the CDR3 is TGTGCCAGCATGACAGGTGGAAACACCATATATTTT.

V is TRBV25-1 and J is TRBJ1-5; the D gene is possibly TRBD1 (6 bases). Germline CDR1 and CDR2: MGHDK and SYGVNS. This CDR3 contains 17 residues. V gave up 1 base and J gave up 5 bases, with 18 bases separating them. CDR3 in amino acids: CASSESGRAGAHQPQHF. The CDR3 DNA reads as TGTGCCAGCAGTGAATCCGGTAGGGCAGGGGCGCATCAGCCCCAGCATTTT.

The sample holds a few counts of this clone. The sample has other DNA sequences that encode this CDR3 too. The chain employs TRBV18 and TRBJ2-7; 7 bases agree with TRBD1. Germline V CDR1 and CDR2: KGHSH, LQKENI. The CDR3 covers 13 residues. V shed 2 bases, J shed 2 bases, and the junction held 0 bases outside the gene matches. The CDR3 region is CASSPGTAYEQYF. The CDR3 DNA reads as TGTGCCAGCTCACCAGGGACAGCCTACGAGCAGTACTTC.

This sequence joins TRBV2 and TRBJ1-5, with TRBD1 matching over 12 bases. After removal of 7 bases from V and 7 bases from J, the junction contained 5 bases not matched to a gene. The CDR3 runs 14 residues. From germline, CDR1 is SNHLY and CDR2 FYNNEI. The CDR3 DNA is TGTGCCAGCATGGGACAGGGGGCTCGGCAGCCCCAGCATTTT. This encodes CASMGQGARQPQHF.

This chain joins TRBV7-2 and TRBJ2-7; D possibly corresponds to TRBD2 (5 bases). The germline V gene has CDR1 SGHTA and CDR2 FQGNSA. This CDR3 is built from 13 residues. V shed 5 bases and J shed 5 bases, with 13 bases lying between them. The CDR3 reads CASSPTLAHEQYF. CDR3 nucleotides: TGTGCCAGCAGCCCAACCCTAGCTCACGAGCAGTACTTC. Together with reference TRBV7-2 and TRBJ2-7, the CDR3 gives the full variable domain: GAGVSQSPSNKVTEKGKDVELRCDPISGHTALYWYRQSLGQGLEFLIYFQGNSAPDKSGLPSDRFSAERTGGSVSTLTIQRTQQEDSAVYLCASSPTLAHEQYFGPGTRLTVT.

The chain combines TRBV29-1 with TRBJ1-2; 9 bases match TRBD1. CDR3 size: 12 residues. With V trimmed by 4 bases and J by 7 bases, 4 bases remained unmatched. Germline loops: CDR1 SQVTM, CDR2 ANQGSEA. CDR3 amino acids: CSVGSQGAGYTF. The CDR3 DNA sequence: TGCAGCGTTGGTTCACAGGGGGCTGGCTACACCTTC.

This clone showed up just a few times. CDR3 sequence reads: CASRGTGTGKETQYF. In DNA form, the CDR3 reads TGTGCCAGTAGGGGGACCGGGACAGGTAAAGAGACCCAGTACTTC. The rearrangement joins TRBV19 to TRBJ2-5; the match to TRBD1 covers 8 bases. The germline gives CDR1 LNHDA, CDR2 SQIVND (reference sequence). V shed 6 bases, J shed 3 bases, and the junction held 9 bases outside the gene matches. CDR3 length: 15 residues.

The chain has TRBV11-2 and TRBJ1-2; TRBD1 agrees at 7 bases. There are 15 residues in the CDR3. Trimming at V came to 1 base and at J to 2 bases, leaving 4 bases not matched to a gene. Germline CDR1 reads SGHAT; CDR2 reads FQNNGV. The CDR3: CASSLVTGQNYGYTF. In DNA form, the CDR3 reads TGTGCCAGCAGCTTAGTTACGGGACAGAACTATGGCTACACCTTC.

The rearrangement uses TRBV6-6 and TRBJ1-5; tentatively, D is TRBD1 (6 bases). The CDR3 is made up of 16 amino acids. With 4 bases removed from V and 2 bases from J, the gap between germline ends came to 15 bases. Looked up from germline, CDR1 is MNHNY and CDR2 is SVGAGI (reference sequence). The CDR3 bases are TGTGCCAGCAGTTTATTATCAGGGGCCCGCAATCAGCCCCAGCATTTT. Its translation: CASSLLSGARNQPQHF.